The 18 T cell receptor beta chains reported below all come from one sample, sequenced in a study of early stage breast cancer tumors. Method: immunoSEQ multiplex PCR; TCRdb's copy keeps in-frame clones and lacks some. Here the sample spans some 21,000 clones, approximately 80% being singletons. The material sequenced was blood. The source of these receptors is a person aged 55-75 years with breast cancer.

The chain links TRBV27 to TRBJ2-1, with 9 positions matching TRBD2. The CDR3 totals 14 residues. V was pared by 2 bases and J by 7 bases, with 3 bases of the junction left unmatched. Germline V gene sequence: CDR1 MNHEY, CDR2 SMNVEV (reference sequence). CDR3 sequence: CASSLAGGYNEQFF. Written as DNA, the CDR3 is TGTGCCAGCAGTTTAGCGGGAGGGTATAATGAGCAGTTCTTC.

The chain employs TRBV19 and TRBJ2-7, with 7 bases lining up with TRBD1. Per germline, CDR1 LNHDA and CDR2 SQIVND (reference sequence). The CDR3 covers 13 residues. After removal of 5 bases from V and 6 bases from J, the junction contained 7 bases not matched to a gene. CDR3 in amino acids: CASSDQTGFEQYF. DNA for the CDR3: TGTGCCAGTAGTGACCAGACAGGGTTCGAGCAGTACTTC.

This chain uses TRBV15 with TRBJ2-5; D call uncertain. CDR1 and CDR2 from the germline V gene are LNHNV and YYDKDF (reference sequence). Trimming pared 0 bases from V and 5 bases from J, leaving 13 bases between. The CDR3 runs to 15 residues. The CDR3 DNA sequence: TGTGCCACCAGCAGAGAAGGTAGTCGAGTGGAGACCCAGTACTTC. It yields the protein CATSREGSRVETQYF. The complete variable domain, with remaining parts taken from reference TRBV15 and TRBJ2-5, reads DAMVIQNPRYQVTQFGKPVTLSCSQTLNHNVMYWYQQKSSQAPKLLFHYYDKDFNNEADTPDNFQSRRPNTSFCFLDIRSPGLGDTAMYLCATSREGSRVETQYFGPGTRLLVL.

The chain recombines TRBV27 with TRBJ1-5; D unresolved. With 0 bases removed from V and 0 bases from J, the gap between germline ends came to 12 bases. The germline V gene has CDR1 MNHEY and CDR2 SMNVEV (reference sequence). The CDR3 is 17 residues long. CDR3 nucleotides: TGTGCCAGCAGTTTATCGGCGGGGTCATATAGCAATCAGCCCCAGCATTTT. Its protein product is CASSLSAGSYSNQPQHF.

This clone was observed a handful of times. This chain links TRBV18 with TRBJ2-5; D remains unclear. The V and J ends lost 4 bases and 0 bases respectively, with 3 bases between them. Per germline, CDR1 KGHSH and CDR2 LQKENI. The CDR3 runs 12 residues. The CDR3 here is CASSLYQETQYF. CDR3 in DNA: TGTGCCAGCTCACTTTACCAAGAGACCCAGTACTTC.

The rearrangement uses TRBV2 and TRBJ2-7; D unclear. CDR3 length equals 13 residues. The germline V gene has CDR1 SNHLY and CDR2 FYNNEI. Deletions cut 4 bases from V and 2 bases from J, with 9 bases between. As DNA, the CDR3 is TGTGCCAGCAGTGTGCCGGGCCCCTACGAGCAGTACTTC. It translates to CASSVPGPYEQYF.

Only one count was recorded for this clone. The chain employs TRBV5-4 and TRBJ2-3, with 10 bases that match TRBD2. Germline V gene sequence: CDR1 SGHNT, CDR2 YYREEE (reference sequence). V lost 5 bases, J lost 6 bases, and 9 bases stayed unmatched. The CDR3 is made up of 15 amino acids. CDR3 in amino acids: CASSPAGGPGDTQYF. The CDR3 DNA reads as TGTGCCAGCAGTCCAGCGGGAGGGCCGGGGGATACGCAGTATTTT.

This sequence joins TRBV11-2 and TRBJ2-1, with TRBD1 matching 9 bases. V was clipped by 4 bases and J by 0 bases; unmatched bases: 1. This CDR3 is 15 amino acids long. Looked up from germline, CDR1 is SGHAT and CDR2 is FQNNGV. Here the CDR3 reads CASSSTGGSYNEQFF. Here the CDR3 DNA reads TGTGCCAGCAGCTCGACAGGGGGCTCCTACAATGAGCAGTTCTTC.

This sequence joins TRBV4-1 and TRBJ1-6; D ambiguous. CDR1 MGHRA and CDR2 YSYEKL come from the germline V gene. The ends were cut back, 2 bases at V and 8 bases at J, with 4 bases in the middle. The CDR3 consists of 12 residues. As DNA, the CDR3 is TGCGCCAGCAGCCAACAGGATTCACCCCTCCACTTT. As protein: CASSQQDSPLHF.

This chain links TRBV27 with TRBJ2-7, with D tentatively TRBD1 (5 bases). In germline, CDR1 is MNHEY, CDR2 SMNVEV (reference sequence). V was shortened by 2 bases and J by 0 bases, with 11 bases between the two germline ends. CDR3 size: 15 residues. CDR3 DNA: TGTGCCAGCAGTTTAAAGACAGATCCCTCCTACGAGCAGTACTTC. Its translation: CASSLKTDPSYEQYF.

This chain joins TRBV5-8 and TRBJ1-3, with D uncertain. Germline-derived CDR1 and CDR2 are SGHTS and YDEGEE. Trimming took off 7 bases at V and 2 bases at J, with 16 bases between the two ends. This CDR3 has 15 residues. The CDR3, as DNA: TGTGCCAGCCAGCACGGAGTCTACGCTGGAAACACCATATATTTT. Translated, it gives CASQHGVYAGNTIYF.

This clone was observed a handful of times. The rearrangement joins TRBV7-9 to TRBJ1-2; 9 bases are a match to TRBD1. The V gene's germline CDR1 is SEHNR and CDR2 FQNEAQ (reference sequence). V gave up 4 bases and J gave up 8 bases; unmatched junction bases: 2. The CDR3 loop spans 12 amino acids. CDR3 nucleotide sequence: TGTGCCAGCAGCTCAGGGACAGGGGGCTACACCTTC. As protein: CASSSGTGGYTF.

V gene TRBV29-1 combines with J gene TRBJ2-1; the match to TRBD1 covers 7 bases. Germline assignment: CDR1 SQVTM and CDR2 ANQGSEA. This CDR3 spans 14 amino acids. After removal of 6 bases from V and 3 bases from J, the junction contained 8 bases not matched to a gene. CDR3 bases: TGCAGCGTCGCAGGGGGATCGGACTACAATGAGCAGTTCTTC. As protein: CSVAGGSDYNEQFF.

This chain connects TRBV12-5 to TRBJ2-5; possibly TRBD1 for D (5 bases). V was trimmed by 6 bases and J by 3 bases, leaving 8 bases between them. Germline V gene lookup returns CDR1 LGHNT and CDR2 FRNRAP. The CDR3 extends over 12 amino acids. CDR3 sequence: CASGGPEETQYF. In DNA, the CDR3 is TGTGCTAGTGGGGGGCCAGAAGAGACCCAGTACTTC.

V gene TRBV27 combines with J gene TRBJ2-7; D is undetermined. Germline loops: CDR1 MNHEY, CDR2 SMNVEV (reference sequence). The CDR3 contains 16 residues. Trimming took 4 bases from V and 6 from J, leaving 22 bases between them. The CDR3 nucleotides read TGTGCCAGCAGTTGGCGCTTAGGCACCCGTCGTATCGAGCAGTACTTC. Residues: CASSWRLGTRRIEQYF.

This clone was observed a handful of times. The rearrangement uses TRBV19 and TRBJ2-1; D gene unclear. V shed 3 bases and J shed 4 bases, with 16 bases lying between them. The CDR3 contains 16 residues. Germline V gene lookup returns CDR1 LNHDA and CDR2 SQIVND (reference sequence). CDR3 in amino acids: CASSISLHTTYNEQFF. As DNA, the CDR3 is TGTGCCAGTAGTATCTCTCTACACACGACTTACAATGAGCAGTTCTTC.

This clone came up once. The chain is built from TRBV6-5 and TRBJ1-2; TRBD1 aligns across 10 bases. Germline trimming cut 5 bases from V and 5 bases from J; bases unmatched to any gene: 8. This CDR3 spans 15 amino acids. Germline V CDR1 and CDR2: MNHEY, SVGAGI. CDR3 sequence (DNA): TGTGCCAGCAGTACCGGGACAGGGGAAGGATATGGCTACACCTTC. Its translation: CASSTGTGEGYGYTF.

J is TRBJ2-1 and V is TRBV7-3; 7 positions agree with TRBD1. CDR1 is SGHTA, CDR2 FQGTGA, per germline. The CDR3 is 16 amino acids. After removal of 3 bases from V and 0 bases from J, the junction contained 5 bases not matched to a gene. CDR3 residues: CASSLGQSSSYNEQFF. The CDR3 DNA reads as TGTGCCAGCAGCTTGGGACAGTCGAGCTCCTACAATGAGCAGTTCTTC.